Listed below are T cell receptor beta chains from one sample, sequenced in a study of prognosis after radiotherapy for stage I lung cancer. TCRdb re-derived calls from the multiplex PCR reads in MiXCR, one entry per CDR3 protein. Among around 20,000 distinct CDR3 sequences listed, around 50% were seen once. Sequencing used PBMCs, obtained before or after stereotactic body radiation therapy (not recorded which). The receptors originated from a donor of 50 years or more with non-small cell lung cancer. CDR3s leave out the opening cysteine and the closing phenylalanine or tryptophan. Clone size, where shown, is once, few, many, or a class for clones that have expanded.

j_call clone_size v_call cdr3_aa
TRBJ2-3 - TRBV6-2/TRBV6-3 ASSRLAEPNTQY
TRBJ1-3 many TRBV28 ASRLGGAGNTIY
TRBJ2-7 many TRBV4-1 ASSQNLFGLAGGYEQY
TRBJ2-2 - TRBV6-2/TRBV6-3 ASRGWNTVELF
TRBJ2-2 many TRBV18 ASSPRGTGGNTGELF
TRBJ2-7 once TRBV30 AWSVLGYEQY
TRBJ2-3 - TRBV4-2 ASSQDQVAGESTDTQY
TRBJ2-7 - TRBV29-1 SVGRAGVYEQY
TRBJ2-7 medium-sized TRBV11-2 ASSLDLGYTYEQY
TRBJ2-7 - TRBV6-1 ASSTDSWAYEQY
TRBJ2-7 - TRBV28 ASSSGTGAYEQY
TRBJ1-2 many TRBV9 ASSVAARRDYGYT
TRBJ2-6 medium-sized TRBV11-2 ASSLEQGRILSGANVLT
TRBJ2-3 - TRBV11-2 ASSLDGFGDTQY
TRBJ2-7 - TRBV5-1 ASSLAPPGQGIHEQY
TRBJ2-3 many TRBV27 ASSPHSSSSTDTQY
TRBJ2-1 few TRBV6-1 ASSARYNEQF
TRBJ1-4 many TRBV6-1 ASSEALTGGNEKLF
TRBJ1-1 - TRBV9 ASSVKGGGTEAF
TRBJ1-4 many TRBV5-5 ASSFRDSNEKLF
TRBJ2-1 - TRBV6-4 ASSYSPGQGNEQF
TRBJ2-7 - TRBV7-9 TSSLRDRGNEQY
TRBJ2-7 many TRBV16 ASSLGPGTVHEQY
TRBJ1-4 - TRBV6-2/TRBV6-3 ASSRLRGANEKLF
TRBJ2-1 once TRBV6-4 ASSLLGTGEQF
TRBJ1-6 - TRBV6-1 ASRVQGAGNSPLH
TRBJ2-1 few TRBV2 ASSSPWKGWNEQF
TRBJ2-6 - TRBV25-1 ASSETTRSSGANVLT
TRBJ2-7 many TRBV20-1 SARPGHSYEQY
TRBJ2-7 many TRBV20-1 SARDWRDSYEQY
TRBJ1-2 medium-sized TRBV20-1 SARDEQGAKDGYT
TRBJ1-1 - TRBV28 ASSPQVGLKTEAF
TRBJ1-1 - TRBV5-1 ASSHLTGGSTEAF
TRBJ1-1 many TRBV18 ASSPQQGRGEAF
TRBJ1-5 - TRBV6-1 ASSPYTVGASSNQPQH
TRBJ2-2 medium-sized TRBV19 ASSMGGTPGELF
TRBJ2-1 - TRBV7-3 ASSLFAGRYNEQF
TRBJ2-1 - TRBV6-4 ASSYSAGTGGDEQL
TRBJ1-2 - TRBV28 ARRTGSSGEWGYT
TRBJ1-1 many TRBV29-1 SQRTTTEAF
TRBJ1-1 - TRBV28 ASVVGALNNEDF
TRBJ1-2 - TRBV27 ASISSVTGRRRSGYT
TRBJ2-3 medium-sized TRBV20-1 SARDWTSTDTQY
TRBJ2-5 - TRBV12-5 ASVRTNAGSKETQY
TRBJ2-7 - TRBV2 ASSDWFEQY
TRBJ2-3 - TRBV6-8 ASIYGTPSDTQY
TRBJ2-1 - TRBV28 ASSSVGGGNYNEQF
TRBJ1-2 - TRBV19 ASSNRDVLYVYT
TRBJ2-3 - TRBV11-3 ASSFPLRTSVTDTQY
TRBJ2-2 - TRBV5-1 ASRPNTGELF